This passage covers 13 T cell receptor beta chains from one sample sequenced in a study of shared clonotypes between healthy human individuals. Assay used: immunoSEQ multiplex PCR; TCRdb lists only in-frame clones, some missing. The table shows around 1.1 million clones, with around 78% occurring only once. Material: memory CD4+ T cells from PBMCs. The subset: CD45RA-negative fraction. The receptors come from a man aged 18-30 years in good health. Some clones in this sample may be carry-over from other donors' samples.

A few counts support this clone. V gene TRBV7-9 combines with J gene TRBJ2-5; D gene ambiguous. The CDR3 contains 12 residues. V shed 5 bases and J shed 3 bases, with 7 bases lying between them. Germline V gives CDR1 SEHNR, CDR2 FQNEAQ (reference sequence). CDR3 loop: CASSLIEETQYF. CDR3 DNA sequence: TGTGCCAGCAGCCTAATTGAAGAGACCCAGTACTTC.

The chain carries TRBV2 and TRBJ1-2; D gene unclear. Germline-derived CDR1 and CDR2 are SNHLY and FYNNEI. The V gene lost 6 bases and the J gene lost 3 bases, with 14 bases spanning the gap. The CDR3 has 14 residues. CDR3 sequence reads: CASRLVEKDYGYTF. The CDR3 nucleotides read TGTGCCAGCAGATTAGTCGAGAAGGACTATGGCTACACCTTC. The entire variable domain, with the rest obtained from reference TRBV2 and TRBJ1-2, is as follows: EPEVTQTPSHQVTQMGQEVILRCVPISNHLYFYWYRQILGQKVEFLVSFYNNEISEKSEIFDDQFSVERPDGSNFTLKIRSTKLEDSAMYFCASRLVEKDYGYTFGSGTRLTVV.

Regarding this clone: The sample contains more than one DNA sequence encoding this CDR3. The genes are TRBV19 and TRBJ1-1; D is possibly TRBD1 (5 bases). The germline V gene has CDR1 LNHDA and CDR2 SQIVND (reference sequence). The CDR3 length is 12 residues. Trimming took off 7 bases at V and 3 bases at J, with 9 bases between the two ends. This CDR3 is CASNRGDTEAFF. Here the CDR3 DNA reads TGTGCCAGTAATAGGGGAGACACTGAAGCTTTCTTT.

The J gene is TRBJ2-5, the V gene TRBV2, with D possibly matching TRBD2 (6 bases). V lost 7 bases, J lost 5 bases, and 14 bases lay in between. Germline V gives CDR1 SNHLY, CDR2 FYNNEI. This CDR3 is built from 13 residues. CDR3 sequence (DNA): TGTGCCAGCAAGGGAGGCGAGGTGGAGACCCAGTACTTC. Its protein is CASKGGEVETQYF.

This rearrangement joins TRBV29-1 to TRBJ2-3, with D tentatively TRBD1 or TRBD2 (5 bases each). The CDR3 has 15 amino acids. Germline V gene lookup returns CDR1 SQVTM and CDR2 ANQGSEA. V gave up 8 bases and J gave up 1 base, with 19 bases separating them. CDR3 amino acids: CSSKGLGDGTDTQYF. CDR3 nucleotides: TGCAGCTCCAAGGGGTTAGGGGACGGCACAGATACGCAGTATTTT.

This CDR3 reads CASRSPLYQPQHF. The CDR3 coding sequence is TGTGCCAGCAGATCCCCTTTGTATCAGCCCCAGCATTTT. This rearrangement joins TRBV28 to TRBJ1-5, with D unresolved. The CDR3 spans 13 residues. With 6 bases removed from V and 5 bases from J, the gap between germline ends came to 11 bases. Germline V gene lookup returns CDR1 MDHEN and CDR2 SYDVKM. Using reference TRBV28 and TRBJ1-5 for the parts outside the CDR3, the full variable domain is DVKVTQSSRYLVKRTGEKVFLECVQDMDHENMFWYRQDPGLGLRLIYFSYDVKMKEKGDIPEGYSVSREKKERFSLILESASTNQTSMYLCASRSPLYQPQHFGDGTRLSIL.

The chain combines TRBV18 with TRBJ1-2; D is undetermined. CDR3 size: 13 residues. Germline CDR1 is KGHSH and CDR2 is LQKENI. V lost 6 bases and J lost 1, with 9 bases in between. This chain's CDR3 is CASSLELNYGYTF. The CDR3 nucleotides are TGTGCCAGCTCTCTAGAGCTTAACTATGGCTACACCTTC. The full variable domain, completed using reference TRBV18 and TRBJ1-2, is NAGVMQNPRHLVRRRGQEARLRCSPMKGHSHVYWYRQLPEEGLKFMVYLQKENIIDESGMPKERFSAEFPKEGPSILRIQQVVRGDSAAYFCASSLELNYGYTFGSGTRLTVV.

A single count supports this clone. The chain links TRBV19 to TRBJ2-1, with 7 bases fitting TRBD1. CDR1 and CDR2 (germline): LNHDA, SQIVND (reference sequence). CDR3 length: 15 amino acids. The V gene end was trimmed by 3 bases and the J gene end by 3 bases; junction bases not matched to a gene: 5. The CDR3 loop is CASSMGRGSYNEQFF. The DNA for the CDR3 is TGTGCCAGTAGTATGGGCAGGGGGAGCTACAATGAGCAGTTCTTC.

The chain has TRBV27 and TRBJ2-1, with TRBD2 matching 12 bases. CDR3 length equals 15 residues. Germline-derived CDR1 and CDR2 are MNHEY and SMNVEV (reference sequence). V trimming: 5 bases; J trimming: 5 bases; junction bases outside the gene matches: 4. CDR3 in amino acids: CASSKGLAGNNEQFF. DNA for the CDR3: TGTGCCAGCAGTAAAGGACTAGCGGGAAACAATGAGCAGTTCTTC.

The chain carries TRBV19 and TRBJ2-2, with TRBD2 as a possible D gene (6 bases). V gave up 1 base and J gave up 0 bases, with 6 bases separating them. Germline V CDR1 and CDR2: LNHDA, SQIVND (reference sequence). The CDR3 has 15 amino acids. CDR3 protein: CASSIGLANTGELFF. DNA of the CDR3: TGTGCCAGTAGTATAGGACTAGCGAACACCGGGGAGCTGTTTTTT.

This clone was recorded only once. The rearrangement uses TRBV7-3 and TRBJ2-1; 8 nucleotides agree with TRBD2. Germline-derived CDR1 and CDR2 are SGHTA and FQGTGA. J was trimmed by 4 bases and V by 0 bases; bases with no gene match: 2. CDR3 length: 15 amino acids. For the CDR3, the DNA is TGTGCCAGCAGCTTAACTAGCGGGGAGTACAATGAGCAGTTCTTC. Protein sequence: CASSLTSGEYNEQFF.

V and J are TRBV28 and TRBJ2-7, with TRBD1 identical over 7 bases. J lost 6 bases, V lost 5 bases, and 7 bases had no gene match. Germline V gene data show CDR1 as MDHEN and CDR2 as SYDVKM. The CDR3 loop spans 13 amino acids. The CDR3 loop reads CASSPGGSGEQYF. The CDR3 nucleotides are TGTGCCAGCAGTCCAGGGGGATCGGGCGAGCAGTACTTC.

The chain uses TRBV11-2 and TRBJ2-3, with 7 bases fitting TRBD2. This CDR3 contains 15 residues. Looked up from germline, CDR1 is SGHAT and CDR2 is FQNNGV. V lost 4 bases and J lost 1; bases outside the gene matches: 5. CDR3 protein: CASSSSGVGTDTQYF. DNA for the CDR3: TGTGCCAGCAGCTCGAGCGGGGTGGGCACAGATACGCAGTATTTT.